This TCR beta chain stems from a study of blood T cell repertoires in COVID-19. Study in general: In each case, the material was cDNA or gDNA derived from T cells, B-cell-depleted T cells, or PBMCs.

The CDR3 consists of 14 residues. Germline CDR1 reads MDHEN; CDR2 reads SYDVKM. The junction had 8 bases not matched to a gene; V was cut back by 6 bases and J by 6 bases. Original data processing: Estimated nucleated cell counts came from reference gene primer amplification. Assay used: immunoSEQ multiplex PCR; TCRdb lists only in-frame clones, some missing. From that table come the V and J calls and clone size; the DNA was used to work out D and trimming. The table shows 150,000 to 200,000 clones, with 84% occurring only once. The chain is built from TRBV28 and TRBJ2-1; 7 bases align to TRBD2. This receptor was taken from a human donor with acute or convalescent COVID-19. The donor label of this sample is uncertain. The sample consisted of peripheral blood. The CDR3 reads CASSPPGTINEQFF. DNA for the CDR3: TGTGCCAGCAGCCCCCCCGGGACTATCAATGAGCAGTTCTTC.